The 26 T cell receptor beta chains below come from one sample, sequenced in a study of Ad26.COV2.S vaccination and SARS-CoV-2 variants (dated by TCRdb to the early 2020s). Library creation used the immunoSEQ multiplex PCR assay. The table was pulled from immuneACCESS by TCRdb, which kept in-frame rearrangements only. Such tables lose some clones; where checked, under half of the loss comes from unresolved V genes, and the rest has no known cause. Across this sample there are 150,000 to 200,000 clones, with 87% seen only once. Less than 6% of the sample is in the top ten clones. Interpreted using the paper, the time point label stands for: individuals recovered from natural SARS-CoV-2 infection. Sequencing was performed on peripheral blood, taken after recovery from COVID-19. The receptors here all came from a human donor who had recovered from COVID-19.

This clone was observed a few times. In nucleotides, the CDR3 is TGCGCCGGCGGGGCCCCCGGAGGAGATACGCAGTATTTT. It translates to CAGGAPGGDTQYF. The V call is TRBV4-1, the J call TRBJ2-3; tentatively, D is TRBD2 (6 bases). The V gene's germline CDR1 is MGHRA and CDR2 YSYEKL. The CDR3 is 13 amino acids. Deletions cut 11 bases from V and 5 bases from J, with 17 bases between.

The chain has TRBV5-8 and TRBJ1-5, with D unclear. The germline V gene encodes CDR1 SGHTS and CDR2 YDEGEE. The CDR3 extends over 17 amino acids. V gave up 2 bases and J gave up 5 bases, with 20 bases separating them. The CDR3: CASSLAISADAYQPQHF. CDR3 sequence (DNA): TGTGCCAGCAGCTTAGCTATCTCTGCGGACGCCTATCAGCCCCAGCATTTT.

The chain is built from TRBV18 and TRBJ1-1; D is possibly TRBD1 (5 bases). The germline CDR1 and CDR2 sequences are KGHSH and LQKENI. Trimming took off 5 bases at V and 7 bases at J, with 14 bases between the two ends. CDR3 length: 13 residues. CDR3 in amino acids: CASSTGLTGEAFF. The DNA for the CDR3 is TGTGCCAGCTCAACAGGCCTGACCGGTGAAGCTTTCTTT.

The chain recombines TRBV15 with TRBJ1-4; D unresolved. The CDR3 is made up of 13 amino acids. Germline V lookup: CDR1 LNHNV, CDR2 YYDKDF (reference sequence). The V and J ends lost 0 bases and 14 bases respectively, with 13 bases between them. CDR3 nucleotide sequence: TGTGCCACCAGCAGAGATGCGGGGTTTGGTCTGTTTTTT. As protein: CATSRDAGFGLFF.

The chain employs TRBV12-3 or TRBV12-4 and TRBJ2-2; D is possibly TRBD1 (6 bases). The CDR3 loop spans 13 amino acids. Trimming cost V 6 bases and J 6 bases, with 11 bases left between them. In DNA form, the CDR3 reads TGTGCCAGCAGAGCAGGGGTACCCGGGGAGCTGTTTTTT. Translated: CASRAGVPGELFF.

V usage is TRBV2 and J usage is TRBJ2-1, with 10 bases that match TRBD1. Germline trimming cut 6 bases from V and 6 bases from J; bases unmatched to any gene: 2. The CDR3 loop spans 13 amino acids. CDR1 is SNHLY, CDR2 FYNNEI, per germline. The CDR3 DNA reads TGTGCCAGCAGAAGGGACAGGGGCAATGAGCAGTTCTTC. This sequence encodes CASRRDRGNEQFF.

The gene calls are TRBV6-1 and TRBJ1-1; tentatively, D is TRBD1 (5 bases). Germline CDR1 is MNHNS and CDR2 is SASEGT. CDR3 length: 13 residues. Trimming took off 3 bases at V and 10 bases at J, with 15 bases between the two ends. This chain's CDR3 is CASSESTGQRAFF. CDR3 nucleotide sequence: TGTGCCAGCAGTGAGAGTACAGGACAAAGAGCTTTCTTT.

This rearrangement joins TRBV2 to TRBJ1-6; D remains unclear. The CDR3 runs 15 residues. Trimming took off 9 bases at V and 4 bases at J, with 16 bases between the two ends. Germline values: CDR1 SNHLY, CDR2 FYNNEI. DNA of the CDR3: TGTGCCAGTCTTATCAGGAGTACGTATAATTCACCCCTCCACTTT. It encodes CASLIRSTYNSPLHF.

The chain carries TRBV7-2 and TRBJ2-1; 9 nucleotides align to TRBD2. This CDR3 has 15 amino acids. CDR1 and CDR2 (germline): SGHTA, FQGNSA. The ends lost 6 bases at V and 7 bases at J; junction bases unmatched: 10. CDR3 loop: CASRPSGGRGNEQFF. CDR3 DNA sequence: TGTGCCAGCAGACCAAGCGGGGGGCGGGGAAATGAGCAGTTCTTC.

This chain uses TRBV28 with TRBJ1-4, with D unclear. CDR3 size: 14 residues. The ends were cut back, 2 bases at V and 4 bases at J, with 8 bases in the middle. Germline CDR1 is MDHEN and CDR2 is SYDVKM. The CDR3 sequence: CASSLDSGNEKLFF. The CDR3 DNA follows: TGTGCCAGCAGTTTAGATTCGGGTAATGAAAAACTGTTTTTT.

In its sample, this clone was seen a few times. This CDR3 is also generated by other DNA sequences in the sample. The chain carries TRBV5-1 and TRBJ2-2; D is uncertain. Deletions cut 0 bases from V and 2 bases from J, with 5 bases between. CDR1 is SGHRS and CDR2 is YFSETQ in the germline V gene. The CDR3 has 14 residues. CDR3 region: CASSLEGNTGELFF. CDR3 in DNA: TGCGCCAGCAGCTTGGAAGGTAACACCGGGGAGCTGTTTTTT.

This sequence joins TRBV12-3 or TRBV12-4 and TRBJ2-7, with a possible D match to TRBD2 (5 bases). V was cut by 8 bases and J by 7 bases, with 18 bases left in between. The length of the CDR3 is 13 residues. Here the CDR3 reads CASSLSGPREQYF. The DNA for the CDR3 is TGTGCCAGCTCGTTAAGCGGCCCAAGGGAGCAGTACTTC.

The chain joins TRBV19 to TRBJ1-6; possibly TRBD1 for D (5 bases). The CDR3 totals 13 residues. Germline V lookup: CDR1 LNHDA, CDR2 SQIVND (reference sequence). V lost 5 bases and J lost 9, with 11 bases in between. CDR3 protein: CASSPRTFSPLHF. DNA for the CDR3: TGTGCCAGTAGTCCACGGACATTTTCACCCCTCCACTTT.

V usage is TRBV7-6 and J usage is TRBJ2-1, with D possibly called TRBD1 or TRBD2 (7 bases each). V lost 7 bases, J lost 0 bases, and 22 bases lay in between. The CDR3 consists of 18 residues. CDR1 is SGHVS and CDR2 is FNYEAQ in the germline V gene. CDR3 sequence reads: CASTLGGGGLSSYNEQFF. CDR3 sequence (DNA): TGTGCCAGCACCCTAGGGGGCGGGGGCCTCAGCTCCTACAATGAGCAGTTCTTC.

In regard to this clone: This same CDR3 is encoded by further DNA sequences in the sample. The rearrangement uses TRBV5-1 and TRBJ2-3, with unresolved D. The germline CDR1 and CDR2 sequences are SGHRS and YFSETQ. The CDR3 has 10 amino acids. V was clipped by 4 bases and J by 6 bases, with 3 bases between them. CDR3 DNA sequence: TGCGCCAGCAGCCCGGATACGCAGTATTTT. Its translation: CASSPDTQYF.

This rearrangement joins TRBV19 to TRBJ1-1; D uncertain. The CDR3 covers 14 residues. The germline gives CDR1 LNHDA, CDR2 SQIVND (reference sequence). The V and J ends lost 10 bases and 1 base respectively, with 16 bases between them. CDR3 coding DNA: TGTGCCACCGTATCGTCTTCAACGAACACTGAAGCTTTCTTT. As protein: CATVSSSTNTEAFF.

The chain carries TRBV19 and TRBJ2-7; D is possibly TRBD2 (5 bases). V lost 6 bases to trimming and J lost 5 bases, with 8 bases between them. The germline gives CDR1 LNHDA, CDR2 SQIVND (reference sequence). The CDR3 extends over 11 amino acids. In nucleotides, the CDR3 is TGTGCCAGTAGCGAGGGAAACGAGCAGTACTTC. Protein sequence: CASSEGNEQYF.

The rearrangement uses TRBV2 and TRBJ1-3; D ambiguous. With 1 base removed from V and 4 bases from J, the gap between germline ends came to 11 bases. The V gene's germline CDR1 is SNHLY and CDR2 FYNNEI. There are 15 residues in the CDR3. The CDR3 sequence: CASSEGPPVGNTIYF. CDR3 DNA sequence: TGTGCCAGCAGTGAAGGTCCACCGGTAGGAAACACCATATATTTT.

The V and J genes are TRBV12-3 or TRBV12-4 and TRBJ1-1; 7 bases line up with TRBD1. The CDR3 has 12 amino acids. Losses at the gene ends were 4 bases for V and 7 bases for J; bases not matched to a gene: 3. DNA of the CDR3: TGTGCCAGCAGTTCTGACAGGGATGAAGCTTTCTTT. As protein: CASSSDRDEAFF.

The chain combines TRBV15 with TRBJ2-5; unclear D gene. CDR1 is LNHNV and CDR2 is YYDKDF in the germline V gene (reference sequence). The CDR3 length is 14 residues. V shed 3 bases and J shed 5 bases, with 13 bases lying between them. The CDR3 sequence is CATSRAHNGETQYF. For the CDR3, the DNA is TGTGCCACCAGCAGGGCCCATAATGGGGAGACCCAGTACTTC.

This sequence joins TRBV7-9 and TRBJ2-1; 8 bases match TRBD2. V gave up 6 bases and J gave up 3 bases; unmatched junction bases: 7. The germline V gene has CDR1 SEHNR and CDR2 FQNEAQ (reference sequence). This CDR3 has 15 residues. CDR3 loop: CASSPSGGGYNEQFF. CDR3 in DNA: TGTGCCAGCAGTCCGAGCGGGGGTGGCTACAATGAGCAGTTCTTC.

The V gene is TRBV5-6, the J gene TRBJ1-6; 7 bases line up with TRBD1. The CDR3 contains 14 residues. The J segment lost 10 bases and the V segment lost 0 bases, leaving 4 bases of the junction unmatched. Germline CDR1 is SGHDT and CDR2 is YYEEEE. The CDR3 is CASSLAGGLSPLHF. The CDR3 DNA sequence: TGTGCCAGCAGCTTGGCAGGGGGATTATCACCCCTCCACTTT.

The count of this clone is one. CDR3 coding DNA: TGTGCCAGCAGTGACGATATCTGGACAGGGGGCGTGGGCTATGGCTACACCTTC. Translated, it gives CASSDDIWTGGVGYGYTF. The rearrangement links TRBV2 to TRBJ1-2, with 11 bases fitting TRBD1. CDR3 length: 18 amino acids. Losses at the gene ends were 3 bases for V and 4 bases for J; bases not matched to a gene: 13. Per the germline V gene, CDR1 is SNHLY and CDR2 is FYNNEI.

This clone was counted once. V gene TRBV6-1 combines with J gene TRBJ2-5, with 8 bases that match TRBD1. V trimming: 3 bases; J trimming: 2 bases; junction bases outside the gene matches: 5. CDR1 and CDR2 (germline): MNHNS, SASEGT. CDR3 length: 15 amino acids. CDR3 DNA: TGTGCCAGCAGTGACGGGGACAGGCCACAAGAGACCCAGTACTTC. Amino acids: CASSDGDRPQETQYF.

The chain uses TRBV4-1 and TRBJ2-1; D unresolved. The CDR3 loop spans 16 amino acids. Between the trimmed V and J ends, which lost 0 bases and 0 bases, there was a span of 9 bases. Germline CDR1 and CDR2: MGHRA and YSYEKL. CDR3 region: CASSQEGQVSYNEQFF. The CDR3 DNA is TGCGCCAGCAGCCAAGAAGGGCAGGTCTCCTACAATGAGCAGTTCTTC.

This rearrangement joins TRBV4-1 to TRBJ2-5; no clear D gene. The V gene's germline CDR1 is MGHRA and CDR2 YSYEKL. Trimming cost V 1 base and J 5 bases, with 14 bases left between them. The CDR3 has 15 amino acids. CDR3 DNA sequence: TGCGCCAGCAGCCAAGTAAAGTCTGCCGGGGAGACCCAGTACTTC. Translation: CASSQVKSAGETQYF.